This record covers a single TCR beta chain. Germline assignment: CDR1 SGHRS and CDR2 YFSETQ. The CDR3 has 16 residues. J lost 5 bases, V lost 4 bases, and 8 bases had no gene match. These data originate in a study of T-cell memory formation after mild COVID-19. TCRdb passed the 5' RACE reads through MiXCR, listing each CDR3 protein once. This repertoire shows 350,000 or so distinct CDR3 sequences, over 20% found once; its top ten account for under 15%. The clonotype was recovered from an adult woman who had mild COVID-19 (a few samples of this study predate the infection). Cell type and time point are not known. Sequencing used PBMCs or a T cell subset sorted from them (not recorded which). The chain couples TRBV5-1 to TRBJ2-7; 14 bases agree with TRBD2. This CDR3 reads CASSPRTSGGSHEQYF. DNA for the CDR3: TGCGCCAGCAGCCCGAGGACTAGCGGGGGGTCCCACGAGCAGTACTTC.